A selection of T cell receptor beta chains follows, all from one sample in a study of human T cells and chemical hapten exposure. From the RACE reads, TCRdb called clonotypes with MiXCR, one entry per CDR3 protein. The data show some 170,000 distinct CDR3 sequences, more than 20% seen once. The input for sequencing was whole blood, taken in connection with sensitization to the hapten diphenylcyclopropenone (DPC). Receptor source: a woman between 50 and 59 years old with alopecia areata. Some clones in this sample may be carry-over from other donors' samples. Both conserved end residues are part of each CDR3. D genes are given only for firm matches. The listing skips clone size in some rows; elsewhere it reads once, few, many or a size class.

TRBD2,TRBV29-1,TRBJ2-3,14,many,CSVTSGRTGDTQYF,TGCAGCGTTACTAGCGGGAGAACGGGAGATACGCAGTATTTT
.,TRBV11-2,TRBJ1-2,15,.,CASSLDPAGNGGYTF,TGTGCCAGCAGCTTAGATCCGGCAGGGAACGGTGGCTACACCTTC
.,TRBV12-3/TRBV12-4,TRBJ1-1,14,once,CASSLTAMNTEAFF,TGTGCCAGCAGTTTAACCGCGATGAACACTGAAGCTTTCTTT
.,TRBV5-1,TRBJ2-1,16,few,CASSLALAVRVDEQFF,TGCGCCAGCAGCTTGGCCTTAGCGGTTCGGGTCGATGAGCAGTTCTTC
.,TRBV15,TRBJ2-1,17,few,CATSRESQASSYNEQFF,TGTGCCACCAGCAGAGAGAGTCAAGCGAGCTCCTACAATGAGCAGTTCTTC
TRBD2,TRBV9,TRBJ2-3,15,few,CASSVASGFTDTQYF,TGTGCCAGCAGCGTGGCTAGCGGGTTCACAGATACGCAGTATTTT
.,TRBV12-3/TRBV12-4,TRBJ2-6,17,.,CASSFGRSASGANVLTF,TGTGCCAGCAGTTTCGGCAGGAGTGCCTCTGGGGCCAACGTCCTGACTTTC
.,TRBV7-9,TRBJ2-1,14,.,CASSPTVTYNEQFF,TGTGCCAGCAGCCCGACAGTAACCTACAATGAGCAGTTCTTC
.,TRBV3-1,TRBJ1-1,14,.,CASSQGGRDTEAFF,TGTGCCAGCAGCCAAGGTGGTCGGGACACTGAAGCTTTCTTT
TRBD2,TRBV18,TRBJ2-1,16,few,CASSPSSGSSYNEQFF,TGTGCCAGCTCACCATCGAGCGGGAGTTCCTACAATGAGCAGTTCTTC
.,TRBV11-2,TRBJ2-5,16,.,CASSLLSFSSAETQYF,TGTGCCAGCAGCTTACTTTCCTTCTCCAGTGCCGAGACCCAGTACTTC
.,TRBV12-3/TRBV12-4,TRBJ1-5,13,.,CASSLTSGQPQHF,TGTGCCAGCAGTTTAACCTCGGGTCAGCCCCAGCATTTT
.,TRBV5-1,TRBJ2-7,13,few,CASSPGMENEQYF,TGCGCCAGCAGCCCCGGGATGGAAAACGAGCAGTACTTC
TRBD2,TRBV6-4,TRBJ2-1,13,few,CASSRGSYNEQFF,TGTGCCAGCAGTCGCGGGAGTTACAATGAGCAGTTCTTC
TRBD1,TRBV19,TRBJ2-4,16,many,CASEVGTGIAKNIQYF,TGTGCCAGCGAGGTTGGGACAGGGATAGCCAAAAACATTCAGTACTTC
TRBD1,TRBV4-2,TRBJ1-4,15,.,CASSQEGQGAEKLFF,TGTGCCAGCAGCCAAGAGGGACAGGGGGCTGAAAAACTGTTTTTT
TRBD1,TRBV4-1,TRBJ1-2,15,few,CASSQSDRPLGGYTF,TGCGCCAGCAGCCAGTCGGACAGGCCGTTGGGAGGCTACACCTTC
.,TRBV12-3/TRBV12-4,TRBJ1-5,15,few,CASSPLGGRNQPQHF,TGTGCCAGCAGCCCTTTGGGGGGACGCAATCAGCCCCAGCATTTT
TRBD2,TRBV5-1,TRBJ2-7,15,few,CASSLRTSGSYEQYF,TGCGCCAGCAGCTTGCGGACTAGCGGCTCCTACGAGCAGTACTTC
TRBD1,TRBV5-1,TRBJ2-3,16,.,CASSTGQARYTDTQYF,TGCGCCAGCAGCACGGGACAGGCGAGATACACAGATACGCAGTATTTT
.,TRBV18,TRBJ1-1,15,few,CASSPNGQLNTEAFF,TGTGCCAGCTCACCAAATGGGCAGCTAAACACTGAAGCTTTCTTT
TRBD2,TRBV20-1,TRBJ2-2,16,few,CSARDGTSGRLGELFF,TGCAGTGCTAGAGATGGGACTAGCGGGAGGTTGGGGGAGCTGTTTTTT
.,TRBV27,TRBJ2-3,15,.,CASSFGGQSTDTQYF,TGTGCCAGCAGTTTTGGCGGCCAGAGCACAGATACGCAGTATTTT
TRBD1,TRBV5-1,TRBJ1-2,14,.,CASSLEWDRVDLTF,TGCGCCAGCAGCTTGGAGTGGGACAGGGTGGACCTAACCTTC
TRBD2,TRBV6-5,TRBJ2-2,14,.,CASSLSGGTGELFF,TGTGCCAGCAGTCTTAGCGGGGGGACCGGGGAGCTGTTTTTT
TRBD1,TRBV5-1,TRBJ1-1,16,.,CASSRQGMGSTTEAFF,TGCGCCAGCAGCCGACAGGGGATGGGTTCGACGACTGAAGCTTTCTTT
.,TRBV6-1,TRBJ2-4,15,.,CASRTGGIAKNIQYF,TGTGCCAGCAGAACCGGAGGGATAGCCAAAAACATTCAGTACTTC
.,TRBV12-3/TRBV12-4,TRBJ2-7,13,.,CASIMTGSYEQYF,TGTGCCAGCATTATGACAGGATCCTACGAGCAGTACTTC
.,TRBV6-6,TRBJ2-7,14,.,CASSYTFQTYEQYF,TGTGCCAGCAGTTACACTTTTCAGACCTACGAGCAGTACTTC
.,TRBV27,TRBJ1-4,15,.,CASSPLVGSDEKLFF,TGTGCCAGCAGTCCCCTCGTGGGGAGCGATGAAAAACTGTTTTTT
.,TRBV20-1,TRBJ2-3,13,few,CSAKVSGTDTQYF,TGCAGTGCTAAGGTTAGCGGCACAGATACGCAGTATTTT
.,TRBV18,TRBJ2-1,13,.,CASSPKPGVEQFF,TGTGCCAGCTCACCAAAGCCGGGAGTTGAGCAGTTCTTC
.,TRBV12-3/TRBV12-4,TRBJ1-1,14,.,CASSLVELNTEAFF,TGTGCCAGCAGTTTAGTCGAACTGAACACTGAAGCTTTCTTT
TRBD1,TRBV12-3/TRBV12-4,TRBJ1-1,15,.,CASSLDAGQGSEAFF,TGTGCCAGCAGTTTAGATGCGGGACAGGGGTCTGAAGCTTTCTTT
.,TRBV9,TRBJ2-5,15,few,CASSAQDRSQETQYF,TGTGCCAGCAGCGCACAGGACAGATCCCAAGAGACCCAGTACTTC
.,TRBV5-4,TRBJ2-6,18,few,CASSLGGRGVSGANVLTF,TGTGCCAGCAGCTTGGGGGGGCGAGGGGTCTCTGGGGCCAACGTCCTGACTTTC
.,TRBV19,TRBJ1-3,13,.,CASSTQTGNTIYF,TGTGCCAGTAGTACCCAGACTGGAAACACCATATATTTT
.,TRBV6-5,TRBJ1-1,13,.,CASSYHRELEAFF,TGTGCCAGCAGTTACCACAGGGAACTTGAAGCTTTCTTT
TRBD1,TRBV3-1,TRBJ1-5,14,.,CASSQDTETGSQHF,TGTGCCAGCAGCCAAGATACTGAGACAGGGAGCCAGCATTTT
.,TRBV5-1,TRBJ2-1,12,few,CASSLDPGEQFF,TGCGCCAGCAGCTTGGATCCAGGTGAGCAGTTCTTC
.,TRBV27,TRBJ2-7,17,.,CASSFGAGIHTSYEQYF,TGTGCCAGCAGTTTCGGGGCAGGGATTCATACCTCCTACGAGCAGTACTTC
.,TRBV7-9,TRBJ2-5,13,few,CASSLGHQETQYF,TGTGCCAGCAGCTTAGGACACCAAGAGACCCAGTACTTC
.,TRBV9,TRBJ1-6,14,.,CASSGGGGLSPLHF,TGTGCCAGCAGTGGAGGGGGGGGGCTGTCACCCCTCCACTTT
.,TRBV24-1,TRBJ2-1,15,few,CATSDVRVPYNEQFF,TGTGCCACCAGTGATGTTCGGGTACCCTACAATGAGCAGTTCTTC
.,TRBV7-9,TRBJ2-2,14,.,CASSLAFDTGELFF,TGTGCCAGCAGCTTAGCCTTCGACACCGGGGAGCTGTTTTTT
.,TRBV11-1,TRBJ1-2,14,few,CASSSRTGRIGYTF,TGTGCCAGCAGCTCTCGGACTGGCCGGATCGGCTACACCTTC
.,TRBV6-6,TRBJ1-6,15,.,CASSNEAGIRSPLHF,TGTGCCAGCAGTAACGAGGCAGGGATAAGGTCACCCCTCCACTTT
.,TRBV6-1,TRBJ1-5,10,few,CASGFQPQHF,TGTGCCAGCGGGTTTCAGCCCCAGCATTTT
.,TRBV20-1,TRBJ1-2,11,many,CSARYLSGYTF,TGCAGTGCTAGATACCTGTCTGGCTACACCTTC
TRBD2,TRBV5-5,TRBJ2-6,18,few,CASSTTGTRSSGANVLTF,TGTGCCAGCAGCACAACCGGGACTAGAAGCTCTGGGGCCAACGTCCTGACTTTC
TRBD2,TRBV11-2,TRBJ2-2,16,.,CASSLVSGRYTGELFF,TGTGCCAGCAGCTTAGTCAGCGGGAGGTACACCGGGGAGCTGTTTTTT
TRBD2,TRBV3-1,TRBJ2-1,14,.,CASSQGLGRNEQFF,TGTGCCAGCAGCCAGGGACTAGGAAGAAATGAGCAGTTCTTC
.,TRBV5-1,TRBJ2-3,15,.,CASSLYLGSSDTQYF,TGCGCCAGCAGCTTGTATCTCGGGAGCTCAGATACGCAGTATTTT
TRBD1,TRBV20-1,TRBJ2-7,14,.,CSARKSTGSYEQYF,TGCAGTGCTAGAAAATCGACAGGGTCCTACGAGCAGTACTTC
.,TRBV2,TRBJ2-1,15,.,CASTPDLSSYNEQFF,TGTGCCAGCACCCCGGACCTGAGCTCCTACAATGAGCAGTTCTTC
.,TRBV9,TRBJ1-1,14,.,CASSVGNLNTEAFF,TGTGCCAGCAGCGTAGGGAACCTGAACACTGAAGCTTTCTTT
TRBD2,TRBV29-1,TRBJ2-7,13,.,CSVASGSTYEQYF,TGCAGCGTAGCTAGCGGGAGTACCTACGAGCAGTACTTC
TRBD2,TRBV10-1,TRBJ2-5,16,few,CASSEMGRAGEETQYF,TGCGCCAGCAGTGAGATGGGAAGAGCGGGAGAAGAGACCCAGTACTTC
TRBD2,TRBV6-4,TRBJ2-3,14,.,CASSGTSVSDTQYF,TGTGCCAGCAGTGGGACTAGTGTGTCAGATACGCAGTATTTT